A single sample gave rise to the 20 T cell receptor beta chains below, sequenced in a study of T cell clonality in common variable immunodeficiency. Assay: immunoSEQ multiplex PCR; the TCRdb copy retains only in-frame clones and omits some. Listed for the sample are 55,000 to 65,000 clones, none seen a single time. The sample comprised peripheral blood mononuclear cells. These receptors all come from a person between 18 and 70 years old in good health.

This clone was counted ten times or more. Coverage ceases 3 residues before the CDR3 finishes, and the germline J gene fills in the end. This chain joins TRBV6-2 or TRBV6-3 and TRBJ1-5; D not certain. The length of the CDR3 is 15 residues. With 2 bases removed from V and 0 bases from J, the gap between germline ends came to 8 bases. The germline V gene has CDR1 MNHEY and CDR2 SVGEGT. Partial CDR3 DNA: TGTGCCAGCAGTTACCGCGTAGATAGCAATCAGCCC. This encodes CASSYRVDSNQP. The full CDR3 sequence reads CASSYRVDSNQPQHF.

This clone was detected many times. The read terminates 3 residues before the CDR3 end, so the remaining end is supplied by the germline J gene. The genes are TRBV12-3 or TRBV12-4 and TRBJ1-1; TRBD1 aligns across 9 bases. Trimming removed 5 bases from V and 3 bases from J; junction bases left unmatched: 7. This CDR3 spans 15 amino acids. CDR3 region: CASSVGQGYDTEAFF. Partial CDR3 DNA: TGTGCCAGCAGTGTAGGACAGGGGTATGACACTGAA.

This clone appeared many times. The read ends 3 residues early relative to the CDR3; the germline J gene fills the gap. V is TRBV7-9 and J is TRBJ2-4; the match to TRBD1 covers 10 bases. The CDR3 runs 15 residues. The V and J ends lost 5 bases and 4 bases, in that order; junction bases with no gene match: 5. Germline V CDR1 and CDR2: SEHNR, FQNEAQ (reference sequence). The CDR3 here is CASSAGQGPKNIQYF. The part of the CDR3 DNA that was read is TGTGCCAGCAGCGCGGGACAGGGGCCTAAAAACATT. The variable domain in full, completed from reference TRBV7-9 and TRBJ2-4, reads DTGVSQNPRHKITKRGQNVTFRCDPISEHNRLYWYRQTLGQGPEFLTYFQNEAQLEKSRLLSDRFSAERPKGSFSTLEIQRTEQGDSAMYLCASSAGQGPKNIQYFGAGTRLSVL.

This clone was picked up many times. The sequenced part of the CDR3 DNA is TGTGCCAGCTCACCGGAACAGGGGGCCCGTGATACG. As protein: CASSPEQGARDT. The CDR3, in full, reads CASSPEQGARDTQYF. J is TRBJ2-3 and V is TRBV18; the match to TRBD1 covers 9 bases. Coverage ceases 3 residues before the CDR3 finishes, and the germline J gene fills in the end. The germline V gene has CDR1 KGHSH and CDR2 LQKENI. This CDR3 comprises 15 residues. After removal of 3 bases from V and 6 bases from J, the junction contained 7 bases not matched to a gene.

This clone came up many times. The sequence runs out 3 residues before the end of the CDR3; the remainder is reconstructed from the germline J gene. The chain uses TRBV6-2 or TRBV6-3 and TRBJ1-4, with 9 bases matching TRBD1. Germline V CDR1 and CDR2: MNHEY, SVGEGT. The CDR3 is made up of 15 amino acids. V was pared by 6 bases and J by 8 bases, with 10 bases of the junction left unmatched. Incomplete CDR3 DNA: TGTGCCAGCAGAGGGGACAGGGTGCCTGGCGAAAAA. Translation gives CASRGDRVPGEK. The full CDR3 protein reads CASRGDRVPGEKLFF.

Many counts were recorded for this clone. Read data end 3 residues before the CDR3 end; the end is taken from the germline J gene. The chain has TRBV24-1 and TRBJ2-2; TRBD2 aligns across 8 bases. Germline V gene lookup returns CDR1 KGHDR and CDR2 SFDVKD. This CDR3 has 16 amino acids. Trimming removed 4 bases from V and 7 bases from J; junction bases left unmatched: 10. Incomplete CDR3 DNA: TGTGCCACCAGTGACGAAAAAGCGGGAGCGGTCGGGGAG. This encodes CATSDEKAGAVGE. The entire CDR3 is CATSDEKAGAVGELFF.

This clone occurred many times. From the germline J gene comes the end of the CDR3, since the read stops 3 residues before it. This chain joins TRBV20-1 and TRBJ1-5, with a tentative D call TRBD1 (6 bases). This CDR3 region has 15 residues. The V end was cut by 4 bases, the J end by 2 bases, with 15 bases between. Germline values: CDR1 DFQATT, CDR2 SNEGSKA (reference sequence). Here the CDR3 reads CSAKPLQGGNQPQHF. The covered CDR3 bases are TGCAGTGCTAAGCCGTTACAGGGAGGCAATCAGCCC.

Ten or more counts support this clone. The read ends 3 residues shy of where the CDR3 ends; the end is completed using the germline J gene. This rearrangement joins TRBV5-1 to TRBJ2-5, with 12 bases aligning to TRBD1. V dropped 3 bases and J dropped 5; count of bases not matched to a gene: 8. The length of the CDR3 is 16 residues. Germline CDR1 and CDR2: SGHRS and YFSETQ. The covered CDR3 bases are TGCGCCAGCAGCTATTCGCCGGGACAGGGGGCCGAGACC. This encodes CASSYSPGQGAET. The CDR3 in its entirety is CASSYSPGQGAETQYF.

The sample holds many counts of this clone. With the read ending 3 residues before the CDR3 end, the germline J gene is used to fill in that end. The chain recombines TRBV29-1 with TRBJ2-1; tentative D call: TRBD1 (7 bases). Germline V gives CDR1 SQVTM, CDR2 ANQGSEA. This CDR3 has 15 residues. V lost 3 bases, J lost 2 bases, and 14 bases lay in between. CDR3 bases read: TGCAGCGTTGAGTGGAGGGACAGAGCCTACAATGAG. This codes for CSVEWRDRAYNE. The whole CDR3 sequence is CSVEWRDRAYNEQFF.

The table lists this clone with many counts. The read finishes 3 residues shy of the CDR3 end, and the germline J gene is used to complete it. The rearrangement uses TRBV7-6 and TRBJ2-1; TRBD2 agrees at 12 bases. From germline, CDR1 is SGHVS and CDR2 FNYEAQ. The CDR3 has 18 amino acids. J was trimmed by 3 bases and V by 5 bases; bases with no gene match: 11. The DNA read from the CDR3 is TGTGCCAGCAGCCGGACACCTCAGACTAGCGGGGGCTACAATGAG. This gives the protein CASSRTPQTSGGYNE. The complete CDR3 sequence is CASSRTPQTSGGYNEQFF.

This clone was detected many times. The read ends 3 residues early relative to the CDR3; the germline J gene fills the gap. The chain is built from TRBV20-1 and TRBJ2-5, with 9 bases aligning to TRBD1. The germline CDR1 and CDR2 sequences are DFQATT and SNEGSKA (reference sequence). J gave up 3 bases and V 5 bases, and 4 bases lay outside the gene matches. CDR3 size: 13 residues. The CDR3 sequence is CSAGGTGKETQYF. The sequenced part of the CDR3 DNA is TGCAGTGCTGGAGGGACAGGGAAAGAGACC.

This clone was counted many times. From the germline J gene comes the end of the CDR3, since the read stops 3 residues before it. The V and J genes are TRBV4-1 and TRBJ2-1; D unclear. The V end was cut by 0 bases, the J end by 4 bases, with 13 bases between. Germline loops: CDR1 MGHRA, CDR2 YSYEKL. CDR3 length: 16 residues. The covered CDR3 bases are TGCGCCAGCAGCCAAGAGCCCCTCGGGTTTTACAATGAG. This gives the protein CASSQEPLGFYNE. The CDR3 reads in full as CASSQEPLGFYNEQFF.

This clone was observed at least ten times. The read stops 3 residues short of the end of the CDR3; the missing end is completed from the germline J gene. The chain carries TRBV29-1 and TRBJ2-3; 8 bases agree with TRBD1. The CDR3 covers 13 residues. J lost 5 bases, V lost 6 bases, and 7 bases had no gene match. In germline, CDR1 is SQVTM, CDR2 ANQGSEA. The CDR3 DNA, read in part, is TGCAGCGTCCAGGACAGGGTTGTAGATACG. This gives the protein CSVQDRVVDT. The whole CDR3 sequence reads CSVQDRVVDTQYF.

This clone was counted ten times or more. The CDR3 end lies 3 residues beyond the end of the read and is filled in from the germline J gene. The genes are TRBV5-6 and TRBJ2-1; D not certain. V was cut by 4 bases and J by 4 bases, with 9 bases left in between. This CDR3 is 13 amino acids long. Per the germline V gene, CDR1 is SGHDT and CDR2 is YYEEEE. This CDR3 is CASSAQGYNEQFF. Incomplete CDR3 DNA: TGTGCCAGCAGCGCCCAAGGGTACAATGAG.

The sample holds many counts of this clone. The sequenced part of the CDR3 DNA is TGTGCCAGCAGCTTAGGAAGGGCGGAGACC. This codes for CASSLGRAET. The full CDR3 protein is CASSLGRAETQYF. The chain carries TRBV7-2 and TRBJ2-5; D remains ambiguous. The read ends 3 residues before the CDR3 terminus; that terminus is restored from the germline J gene. Germline V gene lookup returns CDR1 SGHTA and CDR2 FQGNSA. V lost 1 base, J lost 5 bases, and 8 bases lay in between. The length of the CDR3 is 13 residues.

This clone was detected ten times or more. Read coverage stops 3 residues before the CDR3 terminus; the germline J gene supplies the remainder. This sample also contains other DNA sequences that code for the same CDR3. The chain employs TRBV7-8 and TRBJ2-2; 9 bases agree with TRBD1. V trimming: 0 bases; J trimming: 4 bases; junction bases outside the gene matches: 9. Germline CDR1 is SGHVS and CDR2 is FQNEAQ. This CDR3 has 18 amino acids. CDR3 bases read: TGTGCCAGCAGCTTAGCGCGGCAGGGACAGGGCGTCACCGGGGAG. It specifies CASSLARQGQGVTGE. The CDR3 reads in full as CASSLARQGQGVTGELFF.

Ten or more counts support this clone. The CDR3 DNA, read in part, is TGTGCCAGCAGTTTACGACAGGCCCAGAATAACAATGAG. It encodes CASSLRQAQNNNE. The full CDR3 protein reads CASSLRQAQNNNEQFF. The rearrangement uses TRBV12-3 or TRBV12-4 and TRBJ2-1; the D gene is possibly TRBD1 (6 bases). The observed sequence ends 3 residues before the CDR3 terminus, with the missing tail filled in from the germline J gene. V lost 2 bases and J lost 5, with 16 bases in between. The CDR3 contains 16 residues.

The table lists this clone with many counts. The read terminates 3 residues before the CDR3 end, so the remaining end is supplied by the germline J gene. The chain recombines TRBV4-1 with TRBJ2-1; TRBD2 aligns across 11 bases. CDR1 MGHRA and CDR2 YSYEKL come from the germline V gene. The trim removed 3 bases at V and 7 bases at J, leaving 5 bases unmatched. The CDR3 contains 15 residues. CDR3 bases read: TGCGCCAGCAGCCAGCCGACTAGCGGGACAAATGAG. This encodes CASSQPTSGTNE. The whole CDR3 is CASSQPTSGTNEQFF.

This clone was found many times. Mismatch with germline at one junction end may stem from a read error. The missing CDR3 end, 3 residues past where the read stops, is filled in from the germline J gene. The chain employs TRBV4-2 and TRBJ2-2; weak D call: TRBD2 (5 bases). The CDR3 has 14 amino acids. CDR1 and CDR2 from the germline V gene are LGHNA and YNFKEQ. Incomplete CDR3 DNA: TGCGCCAGCAGTCGGGGAAGCGACACCGGGGAG. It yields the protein CASSRGSDTGE. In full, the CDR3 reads CASSRGSDTGELFF.

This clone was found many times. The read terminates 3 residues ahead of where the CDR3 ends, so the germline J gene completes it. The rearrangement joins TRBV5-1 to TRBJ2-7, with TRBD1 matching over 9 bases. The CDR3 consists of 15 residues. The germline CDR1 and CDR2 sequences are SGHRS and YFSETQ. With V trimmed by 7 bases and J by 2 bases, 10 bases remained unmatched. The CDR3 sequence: CASQMTGGSTYEQYF. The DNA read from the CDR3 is TGCGCCAGCCAAATGACAGGGGGATCCACCTACGAG.